Listed below are T cell receptor beta chains from one sample, sequenced in a study of blood T cells in healthy people across ages. TCRdb recomputed calls from the 5' RACE reads with MiXCR, one row per CDR3 protein. The repertoire consists of about 1.8 million distinct CDR3 sequences, with around 48% occurring once and the leading ten covering around 2.1%. The sample consisted of blood. These receptor sequences come from a woman aged 40 to 49 in good health. Both conserved end residues are part of each CDR3. Each record gives: D gene, clone size, J gene, V gene, CDR3 protein, CDR3 DNA. The D gene is left open where the match is weak. Size is stated for part of the rows, as once, few or many counts, or as a class when the clone is expanded.

D gene: -
clone size: -
J gene: TRBJ2-2
V gene: TRBV5-1
CDR3 protein: CASSADRWELFF
CDR3 DNA: TGCGCCAGCAGCGCGGACAGATGGGAGCTGTTTTTT

D gene: -
clone size: few
J gene: TRBJ2-5
V gene: TRBV27
CDR3 protein: CASSLTGWGARKETQYF
CDR3 DNA: TGTGCCAGCAGTTTGACGGGCTGGGGGGCGCGTAAAGAGACCCAGTACTTC

D gene: TRBD1
clone size: -
J gene: TRBJ1-3
V gene: TRBV12-3/TRBV12-4
CDR3 protein: CASSKWRGPGNTIYF
CDR3 DNA: TGTGCCAGCAGCAAGTGGAGGGGGCCTGGAAACACCATATATTTT

D gene: -
clone size: -
J gene: TRBJ2-5
V gene: TRBV27
CDR3 protein: CASSLTHPQGPQETQYF
CDR3 DNA: TGTGCCAGCAGTTTGACCCACCCCCAGGGACCTCAAGAGACCCAGTACTTC

D gene: TRBD2
clone size: many
J gene: TRBJ2-1
V gene: TRBV29-1
CDR3 protein: CSVEGASGEEYNEQFF
CDR3 DNA: TGCAGCGTTGAAGGCGCTAGCGGGGAGGAGTACAATGAGCAGTTCTTC

D gene: -
clone size: -
J gene: TRBJ1-3
V gene: TRBV4-3
CDR3 protein: CASSHALKSSGNTIYF
CDR3 DNA: TGCGCCAGCAGCCACGCCCTAAAGAGCTCTGGAAACACCATATATTTT

D gene: -
clone size: many
J gene: TRBJ2-6
V gene: TRBV9
CDR3 protein: CASSARSGANVLTF
CDR3 DNA: TGTGCCAGCAGTGCCCGCTCTGGGGCCAACGTCCTGACTTTC

D gene: -
clone size: -
J gene: TRBJ2-1
V gene: TRBV28
CDR3 protein: CASSSGGPAYNEQFF
CDR3 DNA: TGTGCCAGCAGTTCTGGCGGCCCAGCCTACAATGAGCAGTTCTTC

D gene: -
clone size: -
J gene: TRBJ2-1
V gene: TRBV5-6
CDR3 protein: CASSSKNAYNEQFF
CDR3 DNA: TGTGCCAGCAGCTCGAAGAATGCCTACAATGAGCAGTTCTTC

D gene: TRBD2
clone size: once
J gene: TRBJ2-7
V gene: TRBV20-1
CDR3 protein: CSAGTSGGTFSYEQYF
CDR3 DNA: TGCAGTGCTGGGACTAGCGGGGGAACTTTCTCCTACGAGCAGTACTTC

D gene: -
clone size: few
J gene: TRBJ2-3
V gene: TRBV7-3
CDR3 protein: CASSFGLITDTQYF
CDR3 DNA: TGTGCCAGCAGCTTTGGCCTGATCACAGATACGCAGTATTTT

D gene: -
clone size: few
J gene: TRBJ2-6
V gene: TRBV20-1
CDR3 protein: CSAREEPNVLTF
CDR3 DNA: TGCAGTGCTAGAGAAGAACCCAACGTCCTGACTTTC

D gene: -
clone size: -
J gene: TRBJ2-3
V gene: TRBV21-1
CDR3 protein: CASSKGSRDGTPETQYF
CDR3 DNA: TGTGCCAGCAGCAAAGGGAGCCGGGACGGAACCCCGGAGACGCAGTATTTT

D gene: -
clone size: -
J gene: TRBJ2-1
V gene: TRBV25-1
CDR3 protein: CASSEVGGSYNEQFF
CDR3 DNA: TGTGCCAGCAGTGAAGTCGGGGGTTCCTACAATGAGCAGTTCTTC

D gene: TRBD1
clone size: -
J gene: TRBJ2-7
V gene: TRBV27
CDR3 protein: CASSSDRAGSYEQYF
CDR3 DNA: TGTGCCAGCAGCTCGGACAGGGCGGGTTCCTACGAGCAGTACTTC

D gene: -
clone size: -
J gene: TRBJ2-7
V gene: TRBV6-1
CDR3 protein: CASSEHVSPYEQYF
CDR3 DNA: TGTGCCAGCAGTGAACACGTCAGTCCCTACGAGCAGTACTTC

D gene: TRBD1
clone size: -
J gene: TRBJ1-6
V gene: TRBV7-2
CDR3 protein: CASSLVAGTGYSPLHF
CDR3 DNA: TGTGCCAGCAGCCTAGTAGCTGGGACAGGTTATTCACCCCTCCACTTT

D gene: TRBD1
clone size: -
J gene: TRBJ1-2
V gene: TRBV9
CDR3 protein: CASSFRREGQGGYGYTF
CDR3 DNA: TGTGCCAGCAGCTTTCGGAGGGAAGGACAGGGGGGTTATGGCTACACCTTC

D gene: -
clone size: -
J gene: TRBJ2-3
V gene: TRBV20-1
CDR3 protein: CSASDQGTDTQYF
CDR3 DNA: TGCAGTGCTAGTGACCAGGGGACAGATACGCAGTATTTT

D gene: TRBD2
clone size: few
J gene: TRBJ2-1
V gene: TRBV6-2/TRBV6-3
CDR3 protein: CASSKSGLARSYNEQFF
CDR3 DNA: TGTGCCAGCAGTAAATCAGGACTAGCGAGGTCCTACAATGAGCAGTTCTTC

D gene: -
clone size: -
J gene: TRBJ1-2
V gene: TRBV6-5
CDR3 protein: CASSYSSTLTSSYTF
CDR3 DNA: TGTGCCAGCAGTTACTCTTCAACACTGACTTCGAGCTACACCTTC

D gene: -
clone size: -
J gene: TRBJ2-7
V gene: TRBV27
CDR3 protein: CASSLIPDYEQYF
CDR3 DNA: TGTGCCAGCAGTTTAATTCCGGATTACGAGCAGTACTTC

D gene: TRBD2
clone size: -
J gene: TRBJ2-7
V gene: TRBV27
CDR3 protein: CASSPTAGDLMYEQYF
CDR3 DNA: TGTGCCAGCAGCCCTACGGCGGGGGACCTGATGTACGAGCAGTACTTC

D gene: TRBD1
clone size: -
J gene: TRBJ1-4
V gene: TRBV7-2
CDR3 protein: CASSLEGQGGEKLFF
CDR3 DNA: TGTGCCAGCAGCTTAGAAGGACAGGGTGGTGAAAAACTGTTTTTT

D gene: -
clone size: -
J gene: TRBJ2-3
V gene: TRBV12-3/TRBV12-4
CDR3 protein: CASSLGLEGRTDTQYF
CDR3 DNA: TGTGCCAGCAGCCTCGGCCTTGAGGGCCGCACAGATACGCAGTATTTT

D gene: -
clone size: once
J gene: TRBJ2-6
V gene: TRBV28
CDR3 protein: CASSFPGLSGANVLTF
CDR3 DNA: TGTGCCAGCAGTTTCCCCGGACTTTCTGGGGCCAACGTCCTGACTTTC

D gene: TRBD1
clone size: -
J gene: TRBJ1-2
V gene: TRBV7-2
CDR3 protein: CASGWAGQGYGYTF
CDR3 DNA: TGTGCCAGCGGCTGGGCAGGACAGGGCTATGGCTACACCTTC